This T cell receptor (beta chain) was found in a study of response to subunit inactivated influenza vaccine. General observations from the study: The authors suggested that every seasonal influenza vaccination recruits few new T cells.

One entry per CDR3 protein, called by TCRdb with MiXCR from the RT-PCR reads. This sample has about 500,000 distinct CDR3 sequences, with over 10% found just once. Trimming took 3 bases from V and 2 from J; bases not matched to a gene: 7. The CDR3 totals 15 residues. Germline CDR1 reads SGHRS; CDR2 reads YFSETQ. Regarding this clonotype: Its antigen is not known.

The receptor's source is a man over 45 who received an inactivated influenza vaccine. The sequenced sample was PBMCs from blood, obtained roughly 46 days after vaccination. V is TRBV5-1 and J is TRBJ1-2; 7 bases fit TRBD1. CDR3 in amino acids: CASSWGGQPNYGYTF. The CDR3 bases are TGCGCCAGCAGCTGGGGGGGACAGCCGAACTATGGCTACACCTTC. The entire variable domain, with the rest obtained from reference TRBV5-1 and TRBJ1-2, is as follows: KAGVTQTPRYLIKTRGQQVTLSCSPISGHRSVSWYQQTPGQGLQFLFEYFSETQRNKGNFPGRFSGRQFSNSRSEMNVSTLELGDSALYLCASSWGGQPNYGYTFGSGTRLTVV.